The 14 T cell receptor beta chains reported below all come from one sample, sequenced in a study of CD8+ T cells in alopecia areata. Noted treatment: oral pan-JAK inhibitor, 5-10 mg twice daily. Isolated RNA was reverse transcribed into cDNA used as the sequencing template. The assay was immunoSEQ multiplex PCR, and TCRdb's table has in-frame clones only and misses some. The repertoire has over 120,000 clones, roughly 52% of them found once; the top ten carry 15% to 20%. Specimen: CD8+ T cells sorted from blood, collected at week 4, from a patient treated with tofacitinib. The receptors derive from a human donor with alopecia areata.

The V call is TRBV21-1, the J call TRBJ1-1; the table assigns TRBD1, which was not confirmed against the DNA. TRBV21-1 is classified as a pseudogene. The CDR3 has 17 residues. Here the CDR3 DNA reads TGTGCCAGCAGCAAAGGCTGGACAGGCCGAAGGAACACTGAAGCTTTCTTT. Translation: CASSKGWTGRRNTEAFF.

The CDR3 region has the DNA TGCGCCAGCAGCCAAGATGGAAACCCGGTGGAGGAAAAACTGTTTTTT. Translated, it gives CASSQDGNPVEEKLFF. The rearrangement joins TRBV4-3 to TRBJ1-4; D is ambiguous. In germline, CDR1 is LGHNA, CDR2 YSLEER. The CDR3 consists of 16 residues. With 0 bases removed from V and 8 bases from J, the gap between germline ends came to 16 bases.

The chain carries TRBV25-1 and TRBJ2-1; no clear D gene. Trimming pared 5 bases from V and 8 bases from J, leaving 10 bases between. The germline CDR1 and CDR2 sequences are MGHDK and SYGVNS. The length of the CDR3 is 12 residues. CDR3 sequence: CASSFFSDEQFF. CDR3 coding DNA: TGTGCCAGCAGTTTCTTCTCTGATGAGCAGTTCTTC.

This clone was seen ten or more times. This chain connects TRBV6-5 to TRBJ1-1; D not resolved. The CDR3 loop spans 12 amino acids. Per germline, CDR1 MNHEY and CDR2 SVGAGI. V was clipped by 7 bases and J by 4 bases, with 10 bases between them. The CDR3 protein is CASTSGSTEAFF. As DNA, the CDR3 is TGTGCCAGCACCTCTGGGAGCACTGAAGCTTTCTTT.

The V call is TRBV5-1, the J call TRBJ2-5, with 8 bases lining up with TRBD1. V trimming: 0 bases; J trimming: 4 bases; junction bases outside the gene matches: 5. CDR1 and CDR2 (germline): SGHRS, YFSETQ. This CDR3 contains 15 residues. The CDR3 sequence: CASSLVAGGVETQYF. The CDR3 nucleotides are TGCGCCAGCAGCTTGGTGGCAGGGGGCGTAGAGACCCAGTACTTC. Drawing the rest from reference TRBV5-1 and TRBJ2-5, the complete variable domain is KAGVTQTPRYLIKTRGQQVTLSCSPISGHRSVSWYQQTPGQGLQFLFEYFSETQRNKGNFPGRFSGRQFSNSRSEMNVSTLELGDSALYLCASSLVAGGVETQYFGPGTRLLVL.

The V call is TRBV7-8, the J call TRBJ1-5; D ambiguous. The CDR3 sequence is 15 residues long. V gave up 5 bases and J gave up 0 bases, with 11 bases separating them. CDR1 is SGHVS and CDR2 is FQNEAQ in the germline V gene. CDR3 coding DNA: TGTGCCAGCAGCCCGACGGAGTATAGCAATCAGCCCCAGCATTTT. Translation: CASSPTEYSNQPQHF.

The table lists this clone with a few counts. The V call is TRBV19, the J call TRBJ1-1; D is ambiguous. This CDR3 is built from 13 residues. The V end lost 4 bases, the J end lost 6 bases, and 12 bases lay between the germline ends. Germline values: CDR1 LNHDA, CDR2 SQIVND (reference sequence). CDR3 loop: CASSKAIIAEAFF. In nucleotides, the CDR3 is TGTGCCAGTAGTAAGGCGATTATCGCTGAAGCTTTCTTT.

The rearrangement uses TRBV5-6 and TRBJ2-7, with TRBD2 matching 7 bases. The CDR3 totals 14 residues. V dropped 4 bases and J dropped 4; count of bases not matched to a gene: 8. Germline V lookup: CDR1 SGHDT, CDR2 YYEEEE. The CDR3 loop is CASSGKAGTYEQYF. DNA of the CDR3: TGTGCCAGCAGCGGAAAAGCGGGGACTTACGAGCAGTACTTC.

V is TRBV13 and J is TRBJ2-7; no firm D call. This CDR3 has 14 residues. Looked up from germline, CDR1 is PRHDT and CDR2 is FYEKMQ (reference sequence). Trimming pared 1 base from V and 2 bases from J, leaving 9 bases between. The CDR3 sequence: CASSLERRAYEQYF. In DNA form, the CDR3 reads TGTGCCAGCAGCTTAGAACGTAGGGCCTACGAGCAGTACTTC.

This clone was counted only a few times. The chain links TRBV2 to TRBJ2-3, with D maybe TRBD1 (5 bases). With 6 bases removed from V and 2 bases from J, the gap between germline ends came to 9 bases. This CDR3 spans 13 amino acids. The V gene's germline CDR1 is SNHLY and CDR2 FYNNEI. CDR3 sequence: CASSDRFTDTQYF. The CDR3 DNA is TGTGCCAGCAGCGACAGATTCACAGATACGCAGTATTTT.

CDR3 region: CASSGTGSYGYTF. DNA for the CDR3: TGTGCCAGCAGCGGGACAGGGAGCTATGGCTACACCTTC. This chain connects TRBV9 to TRBJ1-2, with TRBD1 identical over 8 bases. Trimming took 3 bases from V and 4 from J; bases not matched to a gene: 2. Germline V gene sequence: CDR1 SGDLS, CDR2 YYNGEE. CDR3 length equals 13 residues.

This chain links TRBV11-2 with TRBJ2-5; maybe TRBD1 (5 bases). Germline V gene data show CDR1 as SGHAT and CDR2 as FQNNGV. This CDR3 region has 13 residues. The V end was cut by 3 bases, the J end by 4 bases, with 9 bases between. The CDR3 DNA reads TGTGCCAGCAGCTTTCGTAGGGGAGAGACCCAGTACTTC. Amino acids: CASSFRRGETQYF. Complete variable domain (other parts from reference TRBV11-2 and TRBJ2-5): EAGVAQSPRYKIIEKRQSVAFWCNPISGHATLYWYQQILGQGPKLLIQFQNNGVVDDSQLPKDRFSAERLKGVDSTLKIQPAKLEDSAVYLCASSFRRGETQYFGPGTRLLVL.

This clone came up a few times. The V and J genes are TRBV7-9 and TRBJ1-1; D not resolved. The ends were cut back, 1 base at V and 4 bases at J, with 4 bases in the middle. The CDR3 extends over 12 amino acids. Germline V CDR1 and CDR2: SEHNR, FQNEAQ (reference sequence). The DNA for the CDR3 is TGTGCCAGCAGCTTAGGGATCACTGAAGCTTTCTTT. Amino acid sequence: CASSLGITEAFF.

This sequence joins TRBV29-1 and TRBJ2-7; 7 nucleotides line up with TRBD1. The CDR3 runs 11 residues. V lost 8 bases to trimming and J lost 5 bases; unmatched junction nucleotides: 6. Germline CDR1 SQVTM, CDR2 ANQGSEA. The CDR3, as DNA: TGCAGCATTGGACAGGAGCACGAGCAGTACTTC. Amino acid sequence: CSIGQEHEQYF.